The rows below give T cell receptor beta chains drawn from one sample of a study of regulatory T cells in long-lasting Graves disease. A single record per CDR3 protein comes from TCRdb applying MiXCR to the multiplex PCR reads. The data hold about 450,000 distinct CDR3 sequences, with about 17% observed a single time. The same data also went into a second study, on T cells in Graves' hyperthyroidism and ophthalmopathy.

The sequences come from peripheral blood mononuclear cells (PBMCs), collected at new diagnosis, from a patient treated with antithyroid drugs. These receptors all come from a woman aged 25 to 45 with Graves disease. CDR3s include the opening cysteine and the closing phenylalanine or tryptophan. A D gene is named only where the DNA matches it firmly. Clone size is stated in some rows and not others, as once, few, many or a class when expanded.

J gene | D gene | V gene | clone size | CDR3 protein | CDR3 DNA
TRBJ2-7 | . | TRBV20-1 | many | CSARDSSAYSYEQYF | TGCAGTGCTAGAGATTCGAGCGCCTATAGCTACGAGCAGTACTTC
TRBJ2-7 | . | TRBV5-1 | many | CASSAILATYEQYF | TGCGCCAGCAGCGCGATACTGGCGACCTACGAGCAGTACTTC
TRBJ1-2 | . | TRBV28 | . | CASRKNRSTFHYGYTF | TGTGCCAGCAGAAAAAACAGGTCTACCTTTCACTATGGCTACACCTTC
TRBJ2-3 | . | TRBV18 | many | CASSPPWRLGDTQYF | TGTGCCAGCTCACCACCGTGGCGGCTGGGGGATACGCAGTATTTT
TRBJ2-3 | . | TRBV12-3/TRBV12-4 | many | CASSYDRISTDTQYF | TGTGCCAGCAGCTACGACAGGATAAGCACAGATACGCAGTATTTT
TRBJ2-7 | . | TRBV28 | few | CAGSLSLGGADAYEQYF | TGTGCCGGCAGTTTATCCCTTGGGGGGGCCGACGCCTACGAGCAGTACTTC
TRBJ2-1 | . | TRBV2 | many | CASSPATRGSYNEQFF | TGTGCCAGCAGCCCAGCGACCCGAGGGTCCTACAATGAGCAGTTCTTC
TRBJ2-7 | . | TRBV28 | few | CASRDRGTLGEQYF | TGTGCCAGCAGGGACCGCGGGACACTCGGCGAGCAGTACTTC
TRBJ2-5 | . | TRBV2 | many | CASRGLTGTYQETQYF | TGTGCCAGCCGAGGACTAACAGGGACATACCAAGAGACCCAGTACTTC
TRBJ2-7 | TRBD2 | TRBV20-1 | many | CSARASGSFREQYF | TGCAGTGCTAGGGCTAGCGGGAGTTTTAGAGAGCAGTACTTC
TRBJ2-2 | . | TRBV6-1 | few | CASSLAVNRVTGELFF | TGTGCCAGCAGCCTGGCGGTCAACAGGGTTACCGGGGAGCTGTTTTTT
TRBJ2-1 | . | TRBV7-3 | many | CASSLGLLNEQFF | TGTGCCAGCAGCTTAGGGCTGCTCAATGAGCAGTTCTTC
TRBJ2-6 | . | TRBV3-1 | . | CASSHMSSGANVLTF | TGTGCCAGCAGCCATATGAGTTCTGGGGCCAACGTCCTGACTTTC
TRBJ1-2 | . | TRBV29-1 | many | CSVVWGNGYTF | TGCAGCGTTGTGTGGGGGAATGGCTACACCTTC
TRBJ2-7 | TRBD2 | TRBV11-2 | many | CASSSIAGDPYEQYF | TGTGCCAGCAGCTCCATAGCGGGAGACCCCTACGAGCAGTACTTC
TRBJ2-1 | TRBD2 | TRBV7-9 | . | CASSFRIDSGGREIEQFF | TGTGCCAGCAGCTTCCGCATAGATAGCGGGGGTAGAGAGATTGAGCAGTTCTTC